This T cell receptor (beta chain) came from a study of monozygotic twins with inflammatory bowel disease. Study-wide results and limits: Among IBD patients, fewer clonotypes were shared with others than among healthy twins, especially with disease activity. IBD-affected twins scored below their healthy co-twins in TCRbeta diversity (inverse Simpson).

For this clonotype: Its antigen is not known.

From 3500 ng of total RNA, each TCR library was prepared. Two rounds of nested PCR, of approximately 16 and 9 cycles, were run on TCRalpha and TCRbeta cDNA. TCRdb reworked the 5' RACE reads into one entry per CDR3 protein, no DNA. Recorded for this sample: fewer than 550,000 distinct CDR3 sequences. In germline, CDR1 is MGHRA, CDR2 YSYEKL. The CDR3 consists of 18 residues. The sequencing input was blood. The sequence came from a human donor with ulcerative colitis or Crohn's disease, or a healthy co-twin of an affected twin (not recorded which). V and J are TRBV4-1 and TRBJ1-1; the TCRdb call, TRBD1, lacks DNA for checking. CDR3 sequence reads: CASSQPRGGDVMNTEAFF.